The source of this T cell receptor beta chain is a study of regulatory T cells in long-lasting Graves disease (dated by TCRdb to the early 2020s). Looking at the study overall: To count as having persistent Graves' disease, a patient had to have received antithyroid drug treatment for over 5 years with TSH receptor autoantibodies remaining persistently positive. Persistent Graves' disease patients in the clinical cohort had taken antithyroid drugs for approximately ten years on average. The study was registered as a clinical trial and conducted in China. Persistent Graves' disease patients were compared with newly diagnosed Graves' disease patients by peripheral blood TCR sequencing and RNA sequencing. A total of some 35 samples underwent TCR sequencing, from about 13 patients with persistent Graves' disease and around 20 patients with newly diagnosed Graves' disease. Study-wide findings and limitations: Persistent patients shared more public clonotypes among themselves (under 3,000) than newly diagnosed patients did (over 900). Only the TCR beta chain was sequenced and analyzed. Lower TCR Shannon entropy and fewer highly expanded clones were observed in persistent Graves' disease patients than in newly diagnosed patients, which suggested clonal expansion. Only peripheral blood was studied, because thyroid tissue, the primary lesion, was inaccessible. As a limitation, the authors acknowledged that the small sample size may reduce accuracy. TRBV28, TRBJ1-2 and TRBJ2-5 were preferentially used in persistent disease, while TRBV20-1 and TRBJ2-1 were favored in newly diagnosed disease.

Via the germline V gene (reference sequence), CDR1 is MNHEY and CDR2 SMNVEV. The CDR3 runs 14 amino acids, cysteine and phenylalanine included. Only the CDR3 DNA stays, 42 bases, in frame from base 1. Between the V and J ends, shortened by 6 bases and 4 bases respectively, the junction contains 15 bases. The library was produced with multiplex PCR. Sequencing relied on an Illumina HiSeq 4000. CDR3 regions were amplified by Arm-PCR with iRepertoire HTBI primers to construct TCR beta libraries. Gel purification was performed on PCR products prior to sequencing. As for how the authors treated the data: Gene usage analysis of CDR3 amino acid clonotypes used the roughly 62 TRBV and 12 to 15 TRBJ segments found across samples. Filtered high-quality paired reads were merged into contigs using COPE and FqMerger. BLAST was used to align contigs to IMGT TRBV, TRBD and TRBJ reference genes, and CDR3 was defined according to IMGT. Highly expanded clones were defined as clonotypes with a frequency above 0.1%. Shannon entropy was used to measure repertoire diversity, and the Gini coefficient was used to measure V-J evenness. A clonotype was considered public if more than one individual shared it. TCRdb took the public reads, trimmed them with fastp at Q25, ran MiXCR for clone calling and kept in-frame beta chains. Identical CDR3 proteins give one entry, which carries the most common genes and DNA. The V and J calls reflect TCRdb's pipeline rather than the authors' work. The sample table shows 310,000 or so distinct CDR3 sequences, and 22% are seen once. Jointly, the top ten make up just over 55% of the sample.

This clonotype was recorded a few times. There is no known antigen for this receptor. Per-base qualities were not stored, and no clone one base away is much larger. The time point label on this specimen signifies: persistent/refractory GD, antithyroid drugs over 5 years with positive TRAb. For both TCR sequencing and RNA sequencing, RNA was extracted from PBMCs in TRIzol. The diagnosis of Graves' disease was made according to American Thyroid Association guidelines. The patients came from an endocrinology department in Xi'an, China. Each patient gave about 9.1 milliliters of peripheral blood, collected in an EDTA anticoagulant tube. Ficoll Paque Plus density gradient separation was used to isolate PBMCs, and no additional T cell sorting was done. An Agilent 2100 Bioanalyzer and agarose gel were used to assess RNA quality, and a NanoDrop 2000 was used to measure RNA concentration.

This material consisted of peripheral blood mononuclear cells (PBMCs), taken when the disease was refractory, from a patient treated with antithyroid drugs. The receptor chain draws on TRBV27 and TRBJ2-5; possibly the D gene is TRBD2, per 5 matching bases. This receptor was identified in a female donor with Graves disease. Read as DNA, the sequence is TGTGCCAGCAGCCCGGAGGTGGCGACAGAGACCCAGTACTTC. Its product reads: CASSPEVATETQYF.